The 24 T cell receptor beta chains below come from one sample, sequenced in a study of neurological immune-mediated disorders. TCRdb itself ran the 5' RACE reads through MiXCR, one entry per CDR3 protein. The table lists roughly 28,000 distinct CDR3 sequences, around 3.4% of them singletons. Specimen: PBMCs. These receptors all stem from a woman aged 25 to 39 with multiple sclerosis.

This clonotype was seen many times. One base away lies a much larger clone, so this may be a sequencing read error. The chain couples TRBV4-1 to TRBJ2-5; possible D gene TRBD2, 6 bases. Trimming took off 1 base at V and 5 bases at J, with 14 bases between the two ends. The CDR3 length is 15 residues. Per the germline V gene, CDR1 is MGHRA and CDR2 is YSYEKL. The CDR3 loop is CASSQGRGMQETQYF. The CDR3 DNA reads TGCGCCAGCAGCCAAGGGAGGGGTATGCAGGAGACCCAGTACTTC.

This clonotype was picked up a small number of times. A much larger clone lies one base from this, so it may be a read error. This chain connects TRBV7-9 to TRBJ1-1; D not certain. CDR3 size: 14 residues. The germline gives CDR1 SEHNR, CDR2 FQNEAQ (reference sequence). V dropped 5 bases and J dropped 0 bases, with 10 bases sitting between them. The CDR3 DNA follows: TGTGCCAGCAGCAGCCGGAAACTGAACACTGAAGCTTTCTTT. Its protein product is CASSSRKLNTEAFF.

The sample holds many counts of this clonotype. J is TRBJ2-7 and V is TRBV7-2; D call uncertain. Germline V lookup: CDR1 SGHTA, CDR2 FQGNSA. The length of the CDR3 is 13 residues. The V gene lost 7 bases and the J gene lost 5 bases, with 15 bases spanning the gap. This CDR3 is CASNLPGFNEQYF. CDR3 bases: TGTGCCAGCAACCTCCCTGGGTTCAACGAGCAGTACTTC. Combining the CDR3 with reference TRBV7-2 and TRBJ2-7 gives the whole variable domain GAGVSQSPSNKVTEKGKDVELRCDPISGHTALYWYRQSLGQGLEFLIYFQGNSAPDKSGLPSDRFSAERTGGSVSTLTIQRTQQEDSAVYLCASNLPGFNEQYFGPGTRLTVT.

Worth noting for this clonotype: One base away lies a much larger clone, so this may be a sequencing read error. This chain connects TRBV15 to TRBJ2-1; 8 bases are a match to TRBD1. Losses at the gene ends were 7 bases for V and 15 bases for J; bases not matched to a gene: 11. The CDR3 has 12 amino acids. From germline, CDR1 is LNHNV and CDR2 YYDKDF (reference sequence). In DNA form, the CDR3 reads TGTGCCACCATCAGGGACGACAGGGGTGGGTTCTTC. This gives the protein CATIRDDRGGFF.

This clonotype was detected many times. The genes are TRBV5-1 and TRBJ2-1, with 10 nucleotides matching TRBD2. V dropped 0 bases and J dropped 7; count of bases not matched to a gene: 4. The V gene's germline CDR1 is SGHRS and CDR2 YFSETQ. The CDR3 runs to 15 residues. CDR3 sequence (DNA): TGCGCCAGCAGCTTGGGGCTAGCGGGAGAGAATGAGCAGTTCTTC. Its translation: CASSLGLAGENEQFF.

This clonotype turned up a few times. V usage is TRBV12-3 or TRBV12-4 and J usage is TRBJ2-1; 8 bases line up with TRBD1. The CDR3 contains 21 residues. With V trimmed by 3 bases and J by 6 bases, 25 bases remained unmatched. The CDR3 protein is CASSLDREFGRVRQPGNEQFF. CDR3 nucleotide sequence: TGTGCCAGCAGTTTGGACAGGGAATTTGGGCGGGTTAGACAACCCGGCAATGAGCAGTTCTTC.

This clonotype was found many times. The rearrangement links TRBV6-1 to TRBJ2-1; TRBD2 aligns across 13 bases. The length of the CDR3 is 15 residues. Germline-derived CDR1 and CDR2 are MNHNS and SASEGT. The V and J ends lost 5 bases and 4 bases, in that order; junction bases with no gene match: 2. CDR3 region: CASSRTSGRYNEQFF. The CDR3 nucleotides are TGTGCCAGCAGTCGGACTAGCGGGAGATACAATGAGCAGTTCTTC.

This clonotype was detected a few times. The chain joins TRBV6-6 to TRBJ2-5; D unclear. The ends were cut back, 6 bases at V and 8 bases at J, with 13 bases in the middle. The CDR3 is made up of 12 amino acids. CDR1 and CDR2 from the germline V gene are MNHNY and SVGAGI (reference sequence). The CDR3 loop is CASSPLGTTQYF. The DNA of the CDR3 is TGTGCCAGCAGCCCCTTGGGAACCACCCAGTACTTC.

The sample holds many counts of this clonotype. The V and J genes are TRBV5-5 and TRBJ2-4; D is perhaps TRBD2 (6 bases). Per germline, CDR1 SGHKS and CDR2 YYEKEE (reference sequence). This CDR3 spans 13 amino acids. With 0 bases removed from V and 6 bases from J, the gap between germline ends came to 7 bases. In DNA form, the CDR3 reads TGTGCCAGCAGCTTGGGGCGGGGAAACATTCAGTACTTC. It specifies CASSLGRGNIQYF.

This clonotype has more than one count but fewer than ten. The chain has TRBV7-2 and TRBJ2-2; the D gene is possibly TRBD2 (5 bases). In germline, CDR1 is SGHTA, CDR2 FQGNSA. The CDR3 runs to 13 residues. V shed 4 bases and J shed 4 bases, with 7 bases lying between them. The CDR3 DNA is TGTGCCAGCAGCTCCCGGGGCACCGGGGAGCTGTTTTTT. Its protein product is CASSSRGTGELFF.

This clonotype was seen repeatedly, ten times or more. The chain couples TRBV9 to TRBJ1-6, with D unclear. The CDR3 sequence is 14 residues long. Trimming took off 0 bases at V and 4 bases at J, with 5 bases between the two ends. CDR1 is SGDLS, CDR2 YYNGEE, per germline. The CDR3 DNA reads as TGTGCCAGCAGCGTAGACAGTTATAATTCACCCCTCCACTTT. This encodes CASSVDSYNSPLHF.

This clonotype was seen ten or more times. V usage is TRBV7-2 and J usage is TRBJ2-3; D might be TRBD1 (5 bases). V lost 2 bases, J lost 0 bases, and 6 bases lay in between. Germline lookup yields CDR1 SGHTA and CDR2 FQGNSA. This CDR3 spans 14 amino acids. In DNA, the CDR3 is TGTGCCAGCAGCTTAAGACAGAGCACAGATACGCAGTATTTT. Protein: CASSLRQSTDTQYF.

This clonotype was observed many times. This chain uses TRBV27 with TRBJ1-4; D remains ambiguous. This CDR3 comprises 12 residues. Germline loops: CDR1 MNHEY, CDR2 SMNVEV (reference sequence). V was clipped by 1 base and J by 10 bases, with 7 bases between them. In DNA form, the CDR3 reads TGTGCCAGCAGTTTATACCCGGGAAAACTGTTTTTT. Translation gives CASSLYPGKLFF.

The chain has TRBV6-6 and TRBJ1-2, with D perhaps TRBD1 (5 bases). The CDR3 contains 11 residues. V was shortened by 5 bases and J by 8 bases, with 9 bases between the two germline ends. CDR1 and CDR2 (germline): MNHNY, SVGAGI (reference sequence). This chain's CDR3 is CASSPGSGYTF. For the CDR3, the DNA is TGTGCCAGCAGTCCAGGGTCAGGCTACACCTTC.

This clonotype appeared many times. The chain is built from TRBV12-3 or TRBV12-4 and TRBJ2-3, with TRBD2 as a possible D gene (5 bases). Deletions cut 7 bases from V and 10 bases from J, with 18 bases between. CDR3 length: 13 amino acids. Here the CDR3 DNA reads TGTGCCAGCAACATAATGATTGAGGGAGCGCAGTATTTT. Translated, it gives CASNIMIEGAQYF.

This clonotype appeared many times. The chain is built from TRBV6-2 or TRBV6-3 and TRBJ2-1; D not resolved. The germline gives CDR1 MNHEY, CDR2 SVGEGT. V lost 10 bases, J lost 4 bases, and 14 bases lay in between. There are 13 residues in the CDR3. CDR3 residues: CATLLGKYNEQFF. DNA for the CDR3: TGTGCCACCCTGCTGGGAAAGTACAATGAGCAGTTCTTC.

Regarding this clonotype: This may stem from a read error, because a much larger clone lies one nucleotide away. This chain uses TRBV4-1 with TRBJ2-1, with 12 bases that match TRBD2. J gave up 4 bases and V 4 bases, and 8 bases lay outside the gene matches. The germline gives CDR1 MGHRA, CDR2 YSYEKL. This CDR3 contains 17 residues. CDR3 DNA sequence: TGCGCCAGCAGCCGCATTCTAGCGGGAGGGACATACAATGAGCAGTTCTTC. Protein sequence: CASSRILAGGTYNEQFF.

This clonotype was counted only a few times. The chain recombines TRBV20-1 with TRBJ2-1, with 12 bases fitting TRBD2. The germline CDR1 and CDR2 sequences are DFQATT and SNEGSKA (reference sequence). This CDR3 comprises 16 residues. Losses at the gene ends were 5 bases for V and 2 bases for J; bases not matched to a gene: 7. The CDR3 sequence: CSAGRTSGVTYNEQFF. The CDR3 nucleotides are TGCAGTGCTGGCAGGACTAGCGGGGTTACCTACAATGAGCAGTTCTTC.

This clonotype was found many times. The V call is TRBV5-6, the J call TRBJ2-1, with TRBD1 matching 7 bases. Trimming took 4 bases from V and 7 from J; bases not matched to a gene: 2. CDR1 is SGHDT, CDR2 YYEEEE, per germline. The CDR3 covers 12 residues. The CDR3 region has the DNA TGTGCCAGCAGCAAACAGGGGAATGAGCAGTTCTTC. Encoded protein: CASSKQGNEQFF.

This clonotype was detected ten times or more. The chain couples TRBV5-1 to TRBJ2-1; no definite D call. This CDR3 has 14 residues. V was shortened by 7 bases and J by 3 bases, with 14 bases between the two germline ends. Germline V gene data show CDR1 as SGHRS and CDR2 as YFSETQ. CDR3 region: CASGYWGLYNEQFF. CDR3 nucleotide sequence: TGCGCCAGCGGTTATTGGGGTCTCTACAATGAGCAGTTCTTC.

V gene TRBV11-3 combines with J gene TRBJ2-3, with D perhaps being TRBD1 or TRBD2 (5 bases each). The germline gives CDR1 SGHNT, CDR2 YENEEA. The CDR3 is 14 amino acids. Trimming took off 3 bases at V and 4 bases at J, with 11 bases between the two ends. CDR3 amino acids: CASSFGRGADTQYF. The CDR3 bases are TGTGCCAGCAGCTTTGGTCGGGGCGCAGATACGCAGTATTTT.

Ten or more counts support this clonotype. The chain uses TRBV7-2 and TRBJ2-2; 8 bases fit TRBD2. V trimming: 0 bases; J trimming: 0 bases; junction bases outside the gene matches: 3. CDR3 length: 17 amino acids. Germline V gene lookup returns CDR1 SGHTA and CDR2 FQGNSA. CDR3 nucleotide sequence: TGTGCCAGCAGCTTAGCTGGAGCGGGAGCGAACACCGGGGAGCTGTTTTTT. Encoded protein: CASSLAGAGANTGELFF.

The V gene is TRBV10-3, the J gene TRBJ2-7; D tentatively reads TRBD1 or TRBD2 (5 bases each). The CDR3 sequence is 13 residues long. CDR1 is ENHRY and CDR2 is SYGVKD in the germline V gene. Trimming removed 4 bases at V and 2 bases at J, with 9 bases between. Here the CDR3 DNA reads TGTGCCATCAGTGGGGACGTGACCTACGAGCAGTACTTC. Translation gives CAISGDVTYEQYF.

This clonotype was recorded at least ten times. The gene calls are TRBV6-2 or TRBV6-3 and TRBJ2-7, with 9 bases matching TRBD1. The ends lost 7 bases at V and 2 bases at J; junction bases unmatched: 6. There are 14 residues in the CDR3. From germline, CDR1 is MNHEY and CDR2 SVGEGT. The CDR3 DNA reads TGTGCCAGCACGTGGGGACAGGGACCCTACGAGCAGTACTTC. Protein: CASTWGQGPYEQYF.